This T cell receptor (beta chain) was sequenced for a study of vaccination and CD4 T cells after COVID-19. Study as a whole: Control cultures were supplied with a CEFX pool, an HIV-1 Nef pool, or no peptide at all.

Time point indicated: late sampling 161 to 241 days after vaccination in a few convalescent patients. Stated treatment: roughly 10-day PBMC culture with coronavirus spike peptide pools or control peptides (ViraFEST assay). The CDR3 is 13 amino acids. After removal of 7 bases from V and 4 bases from J, the junction contained 6 bases not matched to a gene. Germline-derived CDR1 and CDR2 are ENHRY and SYGVKD. For this clonotype: Its antigen remains unknown.

The Oncomine TCR Beta short-read assay generated sequence data from the DNA of cultured CD4+ T cells. Each CDR3 protein is one row after TCRdb ran MiXCR on the PCR reads. The table includes approximately 18,000 distinct CDR3 sequences, 47% detected once. The V call is TRBV10-3, the J call TRBJ1-1; TRBD1 matches 7 bases. The sequence was collected from a human donor who had recovered from COVID-19. The sample here was CD4+ T cells from blood, cultured in vitro, taken about 7 months after SARS-CoV-2 vaccination. The CDR3, as DNA: TGTGCCATCAAAACACCAGGGGGCACTGAAGCTTTCTTT. Its translation is CAIKTPGGTEAFF.